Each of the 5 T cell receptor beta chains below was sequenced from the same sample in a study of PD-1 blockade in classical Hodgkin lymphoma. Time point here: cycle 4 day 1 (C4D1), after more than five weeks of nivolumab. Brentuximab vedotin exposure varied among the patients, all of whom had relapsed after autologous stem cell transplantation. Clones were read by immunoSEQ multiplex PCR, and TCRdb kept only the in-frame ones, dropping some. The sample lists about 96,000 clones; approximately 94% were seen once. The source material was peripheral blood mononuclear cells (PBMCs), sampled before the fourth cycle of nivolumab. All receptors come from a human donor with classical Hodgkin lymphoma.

The CDR3: CAWSFPGLGSYNEQFF. The CDR3 nucleotides are TGTGCCTGGAGTTTTCCGGGGCTGGGGTCCTACAATGAGCAGTTCTTC. V is TRBV30 and J is TRBJ2-1; D could derive from TRBD1 or TRBD2 (5 bases each). There are 16 residues in the CDR3. The V gene lost 2 bases and the J gene lost 1 base, with 15 bases spanning the gap. In germline, CDR1 is GTSNPN, CDR2 SVGIG (reference sequence).

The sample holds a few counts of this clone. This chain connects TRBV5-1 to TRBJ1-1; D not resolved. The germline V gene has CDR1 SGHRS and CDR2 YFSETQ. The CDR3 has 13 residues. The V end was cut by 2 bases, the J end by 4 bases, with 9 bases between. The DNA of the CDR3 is TGCGCCAGCAGCTTTGCGGGAAGCACTGAAGCTTTCTTT. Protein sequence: CASSFAGSTEAFF. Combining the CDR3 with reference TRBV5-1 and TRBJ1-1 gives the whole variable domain KAGVTQTPRYLIKTRGQQVTLSCSPISGHRSVSWYQQTPGQGLQFLFEYFSETQRNKGNFPGRFSGRQFSNSRSEMNVSTLELGDSALYLCASSFAGSTEAFFGQGTRLTVV.

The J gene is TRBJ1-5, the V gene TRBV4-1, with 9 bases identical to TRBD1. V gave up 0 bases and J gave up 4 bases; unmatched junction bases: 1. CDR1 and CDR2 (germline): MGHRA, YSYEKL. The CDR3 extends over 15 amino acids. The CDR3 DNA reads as TGCGCCAGCAGCCAAGAGGACAGGGGAAATCAGCCCCAGCATTTT. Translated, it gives CASSQEDRGNQPQHF.

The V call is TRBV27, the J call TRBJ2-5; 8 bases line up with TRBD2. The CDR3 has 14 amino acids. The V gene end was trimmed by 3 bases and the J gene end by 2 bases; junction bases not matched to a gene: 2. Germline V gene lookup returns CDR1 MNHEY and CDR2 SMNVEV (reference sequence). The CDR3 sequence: CASSFSGTQETQYF. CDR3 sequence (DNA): TGTGCCAGCAGTTTTAGCGGGACGCAAGAGACCCAGTACTTC.

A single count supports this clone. The CDR3 region is CAWGGSGYEQFF. The CDR3 DNA follows: TGTGCCTGGGGCGGATCCGGCTATGAGCAGTTCTTC. The chain is built from TRBV30 and TRBJ2-1; D ambiguous. Germline V gene data show CDR1 as GTSNPN and CDR2 as SVGIG (reference sequence). Trimming took off 5 bases at V and 8 bases at J, with 13 bases between the two ends. The CDR3 covers 12 residues.